This is a list of T cell receptor beta chains from one sample in a study of T-cell reconstitution after alpha-beta-depleted transplantation in children. In TCRdb, the PCR reads were re-called with MiXCR into one record per CDR3 protein. The sample contains 450,000 to 550,000 distinct CDR3 sequences, over 9.5% of which appear only once. This specimen was PBMCs, mostly from graft donor cells, taken 180 days after TCRalphabeta/CD19-depleted stem cell transplant. These receptors all stem from a female patient aged 2 to 10 who had a stem cell transplant for aplastic anemia, so the T cells may come from the graft donor. CDR3s leave out the opening cysteine and the closing phenylalanine or tryptophan.

CDR3,J,V
ASSAPAGAILNEQY,TRBJ2-7,TRBV7-2
ASSLQAGGYGYT,TRBJ1-2,TRBV5-4
ATSRGPGELF,TRBJ2-2,TRBV15
ATSDTGADTQY,TRBJ2-3,TRBV24-1
ASSLEGGVSDTQY,TRBJ2-3,TRBV11-2
AMGPGPTGGGYEQY,TRBJ2-7,TRBV5-3
ASRYSVGSVFTDTQY,TRBJ2-3,TRBV27
ASSLWGESIQY,TRBJ2-4,TRBV12-3/TRBV12-4
SATPTVDYGYT,TRBJ1-2,TRBV29-1
ASSPLRGEKVSGANVLT,TRBJ2-6,TRBV12-3/TRBV12-4
ASTPGGDEQF,TRBJ2-1,TRBV14
SALDRPYEQY,TRBJ2-7,TRBV29-1
ASSYSVAGFTDTQY,TRBJ2-3,TRBV6-5
ASSPDTDYGYT,TRBJ1-2,TRBV2
ASSRFSAHTEAF,TRBJ1-1,TRBV6-1
ATSREQYTEAF,TRBJ1-1,TRBV15
ASSPWVSGDNEQF,TRBJ2-1,TRBV7-8
SVRRGRETQY,TRBJ2-5,TRBV20-1
ASSRPGLAGATGELF,TRBJ2-2,TRBV6-1
ASSGRTRQGTRAF,TRBJ1-1,TRBV9
ASSAPGTLNTEAF,TRBJ1-1,TRBV14
ASSPGGKPQH,TRBJ1-5,TRBV6-5
SAPSSTDTQY,TRBJ2-3,TRBV20-1
ASSYLAGQAGVDTQY,TRBJ2-3,TRBV4-3
ATSDTTVPGDNEQF,TRBJ2-1,TRBV24-1
ASSLYGTASRWNTGELF,TRBJ2-2,TRBV11-2
ASSVGTGRREY,TRBJ2-3,TRBV5-5